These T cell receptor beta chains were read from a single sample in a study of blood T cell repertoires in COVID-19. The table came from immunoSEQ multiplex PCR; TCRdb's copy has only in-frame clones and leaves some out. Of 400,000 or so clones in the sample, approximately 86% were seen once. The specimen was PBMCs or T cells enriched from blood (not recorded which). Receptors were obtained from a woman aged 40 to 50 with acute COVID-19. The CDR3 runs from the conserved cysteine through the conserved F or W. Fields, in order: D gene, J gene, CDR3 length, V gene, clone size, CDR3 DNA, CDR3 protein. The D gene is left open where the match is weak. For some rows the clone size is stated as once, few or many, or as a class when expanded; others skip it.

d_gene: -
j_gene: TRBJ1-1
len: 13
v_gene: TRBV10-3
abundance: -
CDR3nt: TGTGCCATCAATCAAGAGAAAGCCACTGAAGCTTTCTTT
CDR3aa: CAINQEKATEAFF

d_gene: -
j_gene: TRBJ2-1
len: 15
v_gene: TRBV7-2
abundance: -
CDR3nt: TGTGCCAGCAGCTTAGCGGGGGGGCCCTACAATGAGCAGTTCTTC
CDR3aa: CASSLAGGPYNEQFF

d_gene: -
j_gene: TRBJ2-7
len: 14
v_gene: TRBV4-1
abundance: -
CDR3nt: TGCGCCAGCAGCCAAGTGGGCAAATTCTACGAGCAGTACTTC
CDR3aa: CASSQVGKFYEQYF

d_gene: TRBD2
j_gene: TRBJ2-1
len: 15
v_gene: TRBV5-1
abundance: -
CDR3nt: TGCGCCAGCAGCTCGGGGACTAGCGGGAACAATGAGCAGTTCTTC
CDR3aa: CASSSGTSGNNEQFF

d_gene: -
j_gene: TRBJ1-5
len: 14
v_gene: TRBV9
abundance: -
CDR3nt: TGTGCCAGCAGCCTGGGGGGGGCAAATCAGCCCCAGCATTTT
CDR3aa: CASSLGGANQPQHF

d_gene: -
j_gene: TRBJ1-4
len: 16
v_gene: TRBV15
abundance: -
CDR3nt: TGTGCCACCAGCAGAGATAGGACAGCTAGTAATGAAAAACTGTTTTTT
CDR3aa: CATSRDRTASNEKLFF

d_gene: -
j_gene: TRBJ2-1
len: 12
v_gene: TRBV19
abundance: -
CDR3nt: TGTGCCAGTAGTATACCACGGAATGAGCAGTTCTTC
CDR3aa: CASSIPRNEQFF

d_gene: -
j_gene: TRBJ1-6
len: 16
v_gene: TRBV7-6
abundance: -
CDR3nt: TGTGCCAGCAGCCCTCATGTGGCCTCCTATAATTCACCCCTCCACTTT
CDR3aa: CASSPHVASYNSPLHF

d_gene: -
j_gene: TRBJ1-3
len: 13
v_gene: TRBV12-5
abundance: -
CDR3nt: TGTGCTAGTGGGCCGACAGGCCGAAACACCATATATTTT
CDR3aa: CASGPTGRNTIYF

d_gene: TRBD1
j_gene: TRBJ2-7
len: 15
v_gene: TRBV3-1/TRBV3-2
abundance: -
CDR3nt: TGTGCCAGCAGCCAATTCGACAGGGAAGTCGACGAGCAGTACTTC
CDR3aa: CASSQFDREVDEQYF

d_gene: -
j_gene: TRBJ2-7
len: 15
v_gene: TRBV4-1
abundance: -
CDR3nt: TGCGCCAGCAGCCAAGATTCAGGGGGGTTCGACGAGCAGTACTTC
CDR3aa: CASSQDSGGFDEQYF

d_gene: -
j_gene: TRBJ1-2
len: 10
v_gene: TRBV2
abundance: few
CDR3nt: TGTGCCCCTCAACAGTATGGCTACACCTTC
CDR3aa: CAPQQYGYTF

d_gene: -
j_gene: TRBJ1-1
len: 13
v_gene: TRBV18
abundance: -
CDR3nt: TGTGCCAGCTCACCGACAGGAAACACTGAAGCTTTCTTT
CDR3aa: CASSPTGNTEAFF

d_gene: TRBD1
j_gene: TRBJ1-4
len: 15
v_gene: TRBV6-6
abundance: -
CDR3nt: TGTGCCAGCAGTAGGACAGGGGGCCGAGGTGAAAAACTGTTTTTT
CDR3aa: CASSRTGGRGEKLFF

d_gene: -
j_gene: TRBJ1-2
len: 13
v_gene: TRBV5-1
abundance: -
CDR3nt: TGCGCCAGCAGCCCTGACAGCACCTATGGCTACACCTTC
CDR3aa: CASSPDSTYGYTF

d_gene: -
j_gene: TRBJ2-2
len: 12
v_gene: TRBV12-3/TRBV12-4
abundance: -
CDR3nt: TGTGCCACCATACGGGACACCGGGGAGCTGTTTTTT
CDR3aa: CATIRDTGELFF

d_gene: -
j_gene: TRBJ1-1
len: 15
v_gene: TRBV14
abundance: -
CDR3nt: TGTGCCAGCAGCTCTCCCCCCTTGGGGCGCACTGAAGCTTTCTTT
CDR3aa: CASSSPPLGRTEAFF

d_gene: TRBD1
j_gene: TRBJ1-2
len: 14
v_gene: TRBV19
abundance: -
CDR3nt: TGTGCCAGTATAGGGGGACAGGGAACCTATGGCTACACCTTC
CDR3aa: CASIGGQGTYGYTF

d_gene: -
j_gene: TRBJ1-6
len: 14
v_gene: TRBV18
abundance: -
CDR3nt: TGTGCCAGCTCACCAAACGACATAGGTTCACCCCTCCACTTT
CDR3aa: CASSPNDIGSPLHF

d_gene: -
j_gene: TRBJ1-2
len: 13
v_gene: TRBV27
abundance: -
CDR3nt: TGTGCCAGCAGTACCCTCGGGGGCTATGGCTACACCTTC
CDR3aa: CASSTLGGYGYTF

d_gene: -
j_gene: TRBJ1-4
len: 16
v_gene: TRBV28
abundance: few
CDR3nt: TGTGCCAGCAGTCCCAGACACCTCGCAACTAATGAAAAACTGTTTTTT
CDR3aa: CASSPRHLATNEKLFF

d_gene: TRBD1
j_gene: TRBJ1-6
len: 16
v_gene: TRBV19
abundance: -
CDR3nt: TGTGCCAGTAGTATAACTGGACAGGGCTATAATTCACCCCTCCACTTT
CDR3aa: CASSITGQGYNSPLHF

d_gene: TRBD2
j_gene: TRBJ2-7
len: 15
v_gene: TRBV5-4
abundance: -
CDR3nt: TGTGCCAGCAGCTTAGGGACTAGCGGGCTTTACGAGCAGTACTTC
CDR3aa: CASSLGTSGLYEQYF

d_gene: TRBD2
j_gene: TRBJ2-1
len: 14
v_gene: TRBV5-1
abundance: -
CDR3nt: TGCGCCAGCTCAAGCGGGGGATCATACAATGAGCAGTTCTTC
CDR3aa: CASSSGGSYNEQFF

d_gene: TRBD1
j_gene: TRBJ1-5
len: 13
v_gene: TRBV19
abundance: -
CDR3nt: TGTGCCAGCAGTACAGGGGAACGGCAGCCCCAGCATTTT
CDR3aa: CASSTGERQPQHF

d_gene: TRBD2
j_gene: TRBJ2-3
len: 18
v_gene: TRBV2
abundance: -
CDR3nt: TGTGCCAGCAGTAGGGGACTAGCGGGGGGTGCTAGCACAGATACGCAGTATTTT
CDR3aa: CASSRGLAGGASTDTQYF

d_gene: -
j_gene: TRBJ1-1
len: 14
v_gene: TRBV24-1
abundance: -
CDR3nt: TGTGCCACCAGTTCTGGGCAGAGCAACACTGAAGCTTTCTTT
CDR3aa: CATSSGQSNTEAFF

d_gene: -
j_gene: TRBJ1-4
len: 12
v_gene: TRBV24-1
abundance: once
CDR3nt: TGTGCCACCAGTGACCCTCACGGGGGACTGTTTTTT
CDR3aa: CATSDPHGGLFF

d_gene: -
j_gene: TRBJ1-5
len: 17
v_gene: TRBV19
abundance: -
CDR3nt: TGTGCCAGTAGTATATCCAAATTGTGGGGGGACAATCAGCCCCAGCATTTT
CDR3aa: CASSISKLWGDNQPQHF

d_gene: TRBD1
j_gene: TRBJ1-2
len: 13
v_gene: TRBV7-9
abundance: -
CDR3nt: TGTGCCAGCGGATTGACAGGGTCCTATGGCTACACCTTC
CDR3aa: CASGLTGSYGYTF

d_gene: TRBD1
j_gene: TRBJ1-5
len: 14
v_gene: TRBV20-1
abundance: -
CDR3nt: TGCAGTGCTAGTCGGGACAGGGGTGGTCAGCCCCAGCATTTT
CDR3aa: CSASRDRGGQPQHF

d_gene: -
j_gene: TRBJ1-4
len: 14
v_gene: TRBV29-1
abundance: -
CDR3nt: TGCAGCGTTGAAAGGGGCGGACAGTCTGGGAAACTGTTTTTT
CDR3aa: CSVERGGQSGKLFF

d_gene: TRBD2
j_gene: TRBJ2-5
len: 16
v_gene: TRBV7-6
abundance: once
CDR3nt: TGTGCCAGCAGCTTAGGAGGGCGGGGGGGCCAAGAGACCCAGTACTTC
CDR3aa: CASSLGGRGGQETQYF

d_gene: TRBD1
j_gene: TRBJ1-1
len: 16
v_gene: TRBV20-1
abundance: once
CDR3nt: TGCAGTGCTAGTTGGGACAGCGATCTCATGAACACTGAAGCTTTCTTT
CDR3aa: CSASWDSDLMNTEAFF

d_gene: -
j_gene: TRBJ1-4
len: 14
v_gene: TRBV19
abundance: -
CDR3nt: TGTGCCAGTAGTATGGGGCCGGCTAATGAAAAACTGTTTTTT
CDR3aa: CASSMGPANEKLFF

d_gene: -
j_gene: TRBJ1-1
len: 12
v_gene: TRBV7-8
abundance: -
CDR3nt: TGTGCCAGCAGCCGCCAGGGTACTGAAGCTTTCTTT
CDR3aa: CASSRQGTEAFF

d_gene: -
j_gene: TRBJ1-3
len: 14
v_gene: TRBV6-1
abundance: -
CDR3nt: TGTGCCAGCAGTGAGTCAGGCTCTGGAAACACCATATATTTT
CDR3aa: CASSESGSGNTIYF

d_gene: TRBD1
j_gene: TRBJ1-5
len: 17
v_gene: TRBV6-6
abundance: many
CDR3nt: TGTGCCAGCAGTCCACTCTGGACAGGCCAAAGCAATCAGCCCCAGCATTTT
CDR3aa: CASSPLWTGQSNQPQHF

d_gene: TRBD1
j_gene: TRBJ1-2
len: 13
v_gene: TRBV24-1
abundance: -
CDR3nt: TGTGCCACCTACAGGGGAGTTGACTATGGCTACACCTTC
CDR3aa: CATYRGVDYGYTF